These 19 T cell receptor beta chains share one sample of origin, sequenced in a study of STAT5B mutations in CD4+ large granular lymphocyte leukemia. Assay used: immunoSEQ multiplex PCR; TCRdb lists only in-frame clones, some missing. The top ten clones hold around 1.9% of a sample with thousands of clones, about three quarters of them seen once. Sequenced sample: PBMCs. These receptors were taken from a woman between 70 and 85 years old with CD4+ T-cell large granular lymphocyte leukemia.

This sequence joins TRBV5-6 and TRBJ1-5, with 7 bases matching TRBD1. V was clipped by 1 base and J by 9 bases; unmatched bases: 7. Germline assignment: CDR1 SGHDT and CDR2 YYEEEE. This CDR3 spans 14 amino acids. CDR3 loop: CASSLWAGGRPQHF. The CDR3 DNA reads TGTGCCAGCAGCTTGTGGGCAGGGGGGCGGCCCCAGCATTTT.

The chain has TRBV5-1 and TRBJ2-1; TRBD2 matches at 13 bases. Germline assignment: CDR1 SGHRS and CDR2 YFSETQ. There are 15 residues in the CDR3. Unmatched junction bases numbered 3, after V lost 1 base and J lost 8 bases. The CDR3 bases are TGCGCCAGCAGCTTGTCTGGACTAGCGGGAGATGAGCAGTTCTTC. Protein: CASSLSGLAGDEQFF.

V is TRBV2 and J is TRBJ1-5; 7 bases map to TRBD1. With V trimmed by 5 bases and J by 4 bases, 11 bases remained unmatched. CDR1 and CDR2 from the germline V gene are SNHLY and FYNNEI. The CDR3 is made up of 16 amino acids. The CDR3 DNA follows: TGTGCCAGCAGTTCCGGGACAGAGAGGGGAAATCAGCCCCAGCATTTT. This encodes CASSSGTERGNQPQHF.

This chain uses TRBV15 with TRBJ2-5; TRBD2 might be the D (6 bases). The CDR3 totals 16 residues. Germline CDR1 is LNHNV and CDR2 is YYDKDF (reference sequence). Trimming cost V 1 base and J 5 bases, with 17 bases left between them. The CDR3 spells CATSRAAPTGVETQYF. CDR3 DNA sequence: TGTGCCACCAGCAGAGCTGCACCCACGGGGGTGGAGACCCAGTACTTC.

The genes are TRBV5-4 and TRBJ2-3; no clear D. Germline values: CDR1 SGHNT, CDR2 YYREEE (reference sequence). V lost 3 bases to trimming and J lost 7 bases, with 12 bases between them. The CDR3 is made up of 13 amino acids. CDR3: CASSSNRQYTQYF. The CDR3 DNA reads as TGTGCCAGCAGCTCAAACCGACAATATACGCAGTATTTT. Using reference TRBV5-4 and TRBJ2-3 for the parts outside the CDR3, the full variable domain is ETGVTQSPTHLIKTRGQQVTLRCSSQSGHNTVSWYQQALGQGPQFIFQYYREEENGRGNFPPRFSGLQFPNYSSELNVNALELDDSALYLCASSSNRQYTQYFGPGTRLTVL.

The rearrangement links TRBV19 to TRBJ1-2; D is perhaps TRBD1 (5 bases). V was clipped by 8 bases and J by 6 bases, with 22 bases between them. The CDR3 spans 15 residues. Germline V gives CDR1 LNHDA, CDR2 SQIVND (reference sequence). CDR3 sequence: CASSSRQGKGNGYTF. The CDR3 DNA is TGTGCCAGTTCATCGCGCCAGGGAAAGGGGAATGGCTACACCTTC.

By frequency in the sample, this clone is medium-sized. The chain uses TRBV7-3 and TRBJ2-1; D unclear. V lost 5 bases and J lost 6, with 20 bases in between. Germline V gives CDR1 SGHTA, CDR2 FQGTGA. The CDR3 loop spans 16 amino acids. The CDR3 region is CASSPHSATTANEQFF. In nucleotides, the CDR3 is TGTGCCAGCAGCCCTCACTCGGCAACGACGGCCAATGAGCAGTTCTTC.

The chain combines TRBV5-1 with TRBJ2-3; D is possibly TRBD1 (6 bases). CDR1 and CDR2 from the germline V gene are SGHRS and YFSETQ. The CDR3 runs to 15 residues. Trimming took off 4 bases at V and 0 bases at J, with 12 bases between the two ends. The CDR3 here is CASSVQGPSTDTQYF. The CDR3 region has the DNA TGCGCCAGCAGCGTACAGGGTCCCAGCACAGATACGCAGTATTTT.

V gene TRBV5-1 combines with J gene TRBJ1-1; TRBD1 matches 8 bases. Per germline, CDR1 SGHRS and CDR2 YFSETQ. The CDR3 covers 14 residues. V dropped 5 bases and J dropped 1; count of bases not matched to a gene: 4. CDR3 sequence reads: CASRLTGANTEAFF. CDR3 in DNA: TGCGCCAGCAGGTTGACAGGGGCGAACACTGAAGCTTTCTTT.

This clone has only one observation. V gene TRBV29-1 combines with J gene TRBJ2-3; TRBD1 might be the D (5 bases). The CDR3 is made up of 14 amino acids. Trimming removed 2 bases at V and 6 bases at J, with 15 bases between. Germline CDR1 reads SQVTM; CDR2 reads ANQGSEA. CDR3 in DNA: TGCAGCGTTGAACCAGGACACCCTGGCGATACGCAGTATTTT. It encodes CSVEPGHPGDTQYF.

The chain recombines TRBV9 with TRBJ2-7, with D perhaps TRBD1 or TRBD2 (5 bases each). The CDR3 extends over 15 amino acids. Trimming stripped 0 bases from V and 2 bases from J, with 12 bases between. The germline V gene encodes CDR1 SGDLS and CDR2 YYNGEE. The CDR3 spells CASSVDRDPAYEQYF. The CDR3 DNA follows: TGTGCCAGCAGCGTAGATAGGGACCCGGCCTACGAGCAGTACTTC.

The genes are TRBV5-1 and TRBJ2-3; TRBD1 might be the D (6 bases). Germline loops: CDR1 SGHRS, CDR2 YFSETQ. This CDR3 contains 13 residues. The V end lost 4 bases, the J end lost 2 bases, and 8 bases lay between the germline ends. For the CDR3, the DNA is TGCGCCAGCAGCCGGGACATCACAGATACGCAGTATTTT. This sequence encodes CASSRDITDTQYF.

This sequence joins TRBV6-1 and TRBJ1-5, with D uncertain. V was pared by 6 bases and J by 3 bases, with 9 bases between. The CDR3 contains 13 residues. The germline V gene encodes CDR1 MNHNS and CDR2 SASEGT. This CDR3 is CASRYRNNQPQHF. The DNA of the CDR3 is TGTGCCAGCAGGTACAGAAACAATCAGCCCCAGCATTTT.

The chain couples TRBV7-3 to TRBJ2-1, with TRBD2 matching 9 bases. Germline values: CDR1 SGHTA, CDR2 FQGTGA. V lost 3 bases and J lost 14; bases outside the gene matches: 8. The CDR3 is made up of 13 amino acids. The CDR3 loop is CASSFKSGGMEFF. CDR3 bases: TGTGCCAGCAGCTTTAAAAGCGGGGGGATGGAGTTCTTC.

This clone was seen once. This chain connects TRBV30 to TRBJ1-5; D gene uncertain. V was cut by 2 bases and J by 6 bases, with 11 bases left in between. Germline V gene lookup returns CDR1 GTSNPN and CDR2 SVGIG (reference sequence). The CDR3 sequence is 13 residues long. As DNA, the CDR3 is TGTGCCTGGAGTCTAAGATCGGGTCAGCCCCAGCATTTT. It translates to CAWSLRSGQPQHF. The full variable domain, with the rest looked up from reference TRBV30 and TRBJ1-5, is SQTIHQWPATLVQPVGSPLSLECTVEGTSNPNLYWYRQAAGRGLQLLFYSVGIGQISSEVPQNLSASRPQDRQFILSSKKLLLSDSGFYLCAWSLRSGQPQHFGDGTRLSIL.

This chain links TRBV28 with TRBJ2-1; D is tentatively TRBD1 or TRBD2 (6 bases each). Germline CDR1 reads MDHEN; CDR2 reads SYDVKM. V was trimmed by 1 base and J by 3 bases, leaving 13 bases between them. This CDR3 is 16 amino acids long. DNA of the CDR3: TGTGCCAGCAGTTTATTGGGCAGGGGACTCTACAATGAGCAGTTCTTC. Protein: CASSLLGRGLYNEQFF.

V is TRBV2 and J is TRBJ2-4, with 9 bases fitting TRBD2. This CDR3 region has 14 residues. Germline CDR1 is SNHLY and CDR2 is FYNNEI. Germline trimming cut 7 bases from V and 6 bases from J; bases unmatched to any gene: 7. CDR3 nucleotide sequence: TGTGCCAGCATAGCTAGCGGGACCGTAAACATTCAGTACTTC. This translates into CASIASGTVNIQYF.

CDR3 region: CASSLVRGRNEQFF. The CDR3 DNA follows: TGTGCCAGCAGCTTAGTGCGGGGACGGAATGAGCAGTTCTTC. The V and J genes are TRBV11-2 and TRBJ2-1, with D possibly being TRBD2 (6 bases). Between the trimmed V and J ends, which lost 1 base and 7 bases, there was a span of 11 bases. Germline assignment: CDR1 SGHAT and CDR2 FQNNGV. This CDR3 contains 14 residues.

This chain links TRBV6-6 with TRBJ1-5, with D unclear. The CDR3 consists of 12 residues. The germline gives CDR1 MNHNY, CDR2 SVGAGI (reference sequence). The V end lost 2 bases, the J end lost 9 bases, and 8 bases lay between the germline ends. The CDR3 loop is CASSYPPGPQHF. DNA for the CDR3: TGTGCCAGCAGTTACCCCCCGGGGCCCCAGCATTTT.